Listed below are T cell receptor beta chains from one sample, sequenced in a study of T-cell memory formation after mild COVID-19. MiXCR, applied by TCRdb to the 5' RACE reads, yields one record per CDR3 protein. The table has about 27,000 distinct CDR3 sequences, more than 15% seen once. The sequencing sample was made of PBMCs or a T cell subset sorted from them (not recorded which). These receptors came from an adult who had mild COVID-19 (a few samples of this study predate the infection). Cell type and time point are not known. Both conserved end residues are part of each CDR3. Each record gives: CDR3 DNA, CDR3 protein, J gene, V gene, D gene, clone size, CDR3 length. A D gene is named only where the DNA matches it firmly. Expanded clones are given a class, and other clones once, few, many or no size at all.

TGTGCCAGCAGCTTATCAACAGGGAGGCAAGGCGAGCAGTACTTC,CASSLSTGRQGEQYF,TRBJ2-7,TRBV7-2,.,many,15
TGCGCCAGCAGCTCTGCGGACGGGCCCGGCACTGAAGCTTTCTTT,CASSSADGPGTEAFF,TRBJ1-1,TRBV5-1,.,.,15
TGTGCCAGCAGCTTCAGTGATATGCAAGAGACCCAGTACTTC,CASSFSDMQETQYF,TRBJ2-5,TRBV7-8,.,.,14
TGTGCCAGCAGTTACCCTCCGGGGCGGGGGTACACAGATACGCAGTATTTT,CASSYPPGRGYTDTQYF,TRBJ2-3,TRBV6-7,TRBD2,many,17
TGCGCCAGCAGCGTTGGTTTAACTACAGGGGGCAGCTCCTTC,CASSVGLTTGGSSF,TRBJ1-2,TRBV5-1,TRBD1,many,14
TGTGCCATCCTCGGAGCAGGCGGCACAGATACGCAGTATTTT,CAILGAGGTDTQYF,TRBJ2-3,TRBV10-3,.,many,14
TGTGCCATCACCGAGGGCAGGGGGCCCCACAATGAGCAGTTCTTC,CAITEGRGPHNEQFF,TRBJ2-1,TRBV10-3,TRBD1,many,15
TGTGCCAGCAGCCGGGACAGGGTCTACCAGCCCCAGCATTTT,CASSRDRVYQPQHF,TRBJ1-5,TRBV12-3/TRBV12-4,TRBD1,many,14
TGTGCCACCAGTGATGGTAGTTTGGGCACTGAAGCTTTCTTT,CATSDGSLGTEAFF,TRBJ1-1,TRBV24-1,.,many,14
TGTGCCAGCAGCCCAAGACCCGGGACAGGGATCTACGAGCAGTACTTC,CASSPRPGTGIYEQYF,TRBJ2-7,TRBV7-8,TRBD1,many,16
TGCGCCAGCAGCCCGATACCCCTTCATTACAGGGGTGGACCTCGCTTACAGCAGTTCTTC,CASSPIPLHYRGGPRLQQFF,TRBJ2-1,TRBV4-1,TRBD1,.,20
TGCGCCAGCAGCTTGGTAGCGGGGGGCTCTAGTGGTGAGCAGTTCTTC,CASSLVAGGSSGEQFF,TRBJ2-1,TRBV5-1,TRBD2,many,16
TGTGCCAGCAGCTCTCAAACAGATACGCAGTATTTT,CASSSQTDTQYF,TRBJ2-3,TRBV6-5,.,many,12
TGCGCCAGCAGCGGAGCGGGGGGGCGTTTCAGCTCCTACAATGAGCAGTTCTTC,CASSGAGGRFSSYNEQFF,TRBJ2-1,TRBV5-1,TRBD2,medium-sized,18
TGTGCCAGCAGCTTAAGTGGGACTACGGGCGAGCAGTACTTC,CASSLSGTTGEQYF,TRBJ2-7,TRBV11-2,TRBD2,many,14
TGTGCCAGCAGTGCCCCTGGCCGCGCCAGCGAGCAGTACTTC,CASSAPGRASEQYF,TRBJ2-7,TRBV6-5,.,many,14
TGCGCCAGCAGCTTGGACGCAGATACGCAGTATTTT,CASSLDADTQYF,TRBJ2-3,TRBV5-1,.,many,12
TGTGCCAGCAGCCAAGATGGGGCGGAGAGAAATGAAAAACTGTTTTTT,CASSQDGAERNEKLFF,TRBJ1-4,TRBV3-1,.,many,16
TGTGCCACCAGTGACCCGGGACTTCCACAGTACTTC,CATSDPGLPQYF,TRBJ2-5,TRBV24-1,.,many,12
TGTGCCAGCAGCCCACATTTCCCCGTGACTAGCGGGAGGGCCTCCAATGAGCAGTTCTTC,CASSPHFPVTSGRASNEQFF,TRBJ2-1,TRBV5-5,TRBD2,many,20
TGTGCCAGCAGTCGAATGGGACTAGCGGGTGGTCAAAGTCCCCATGAGCAGTTCTTC,CASSRMGLAGGQSPHEQFF,TRBJ2-1,TRBV5-5,TRBD2,many,19
TGTGCCAGCATCTTGGTCCTAGCGGATACAGATACGCAGTATTTT,CASILVLADTDTQYF,TRBJ2-3,TRBV5-5,TRBD2,many,15
TGCGCCAGCAGCCAGGACAGGGGGGCGATCGAGCAGTTCTTC,CASSQDRGAIEQFF,TRBJ2-1,TRBV5-1,TRBD1,many,14
TGCGCCAGCAGCTCCCGACAGGCGGGGGAGACCCAGTACTTC,CASSSRQAGETQYF,TRBJ2-5,TRBV5-1,.,many,14
TGTGCCAGCAGTGAGGAAGGTGGTGGCTACACCTTC,CASSEEGGGYTF,TRBJ1-2,TRBV2,.,few,12
TGTGCCACCAGTGACGGGACTAGCGGGAAAGTCGCCAATGAGCAGTTCTTC,CATSDGTSGKVANEQFF,TRBJ2-1,TRBV24-1,TRBD2,many,17
TGTGCCAGCAGCTTAGAGGCATTTAGGATGAACACTGAAGCTTTCTTT,CASSLEAFRMNTEAFF,TRBJ1-1,TRBV7-2,.,many,16
TGTGCCAGCAGACATCATGGGGATCTCTACGAGCAGTACTTC,CASRHHGDLYEQYF,TRBJ2-7,TRBV12-3/TRBV12-4,.,.,14
TGTGCCAGCAGCTCGACCGGACAGGGCTTCACTGAAGCTTTCTTT,CASSSTGQGFTEAFF,TRBJ1-1,TRBV7-8,TRBD1,many,15
TGCAGTGCCATACCTCACGTCGGCACAGATACGCAGTATTTT,CSAIPHVGTDTQYF,TRBJ2-3,TRBV20-1,.,.,14
TGTGCCAGCAACGGACAGGGGGCGGACGAGCAGTACTTC,CASNGQGADEQYF,TRBJ2-7,TRBV2,TRBD1,few,13
TGTGCCAGCAGCTTAGCGTCAGGGTGGAGGGGCGTCGAGACTGAAGCTTTCTTT,CASSLASGWRGVETEAFF,TRBJ1-1,TRBV7-9,.,many,18